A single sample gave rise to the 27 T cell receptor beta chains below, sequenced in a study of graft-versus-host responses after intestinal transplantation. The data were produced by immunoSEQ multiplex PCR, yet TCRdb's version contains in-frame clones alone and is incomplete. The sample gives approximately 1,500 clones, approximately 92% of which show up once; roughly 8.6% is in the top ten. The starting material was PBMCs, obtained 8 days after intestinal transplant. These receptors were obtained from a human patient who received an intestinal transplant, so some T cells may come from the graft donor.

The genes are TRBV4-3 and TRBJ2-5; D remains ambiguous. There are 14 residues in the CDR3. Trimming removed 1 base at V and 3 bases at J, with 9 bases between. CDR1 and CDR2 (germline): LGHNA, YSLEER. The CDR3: CASSQVGTEETQYF. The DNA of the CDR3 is TGCGCCAGCAGCCAAGTGGGAACCGAAGAGACCCAGTACTTC.

CDR3 DNA: TGTGCCTGGAGTGTGGGCAAGGCGGGCACCGGGGAGCTGTTTTTT. Translation gives CAWSVGKAGTGELFF. The rearrangement links TRBV30 to TRBJ2-2; D possibly corresponds to TRBD2 (5 bases). CDR1 and CDR2 from the germline V gene are GTSNPN and SVGIG (reference sequence). The CDR3 loop spans 15 amino acids. V was cut by 0 bases and J by 4 bases, with 12 bases left in between.

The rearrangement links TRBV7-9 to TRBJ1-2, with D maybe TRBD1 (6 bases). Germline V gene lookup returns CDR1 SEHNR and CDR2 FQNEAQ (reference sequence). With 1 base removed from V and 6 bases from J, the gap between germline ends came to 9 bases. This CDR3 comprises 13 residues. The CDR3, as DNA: TGTGCCAGCAGCTTAGGGACAGTCGATGGCTACACCTTC. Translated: CASSLGTVDGYTF.

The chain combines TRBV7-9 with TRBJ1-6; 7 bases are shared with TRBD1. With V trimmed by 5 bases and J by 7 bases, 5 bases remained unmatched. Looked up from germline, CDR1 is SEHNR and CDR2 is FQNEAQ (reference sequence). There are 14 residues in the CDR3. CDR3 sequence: CASSPDRFNSPLHF. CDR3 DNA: TGTGCCAGCAGCCCGGACAGGTTCAATTCACCCCTCCACTTT. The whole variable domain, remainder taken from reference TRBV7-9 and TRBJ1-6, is DTGVSQNPRHKITKRGQNVTFRCDPISEHNRLYWYRQTLGQGPEFLTYFQNEAQLEKSRLLSDRFSAERPKGSFSTLEIQRTEQGDSAMYLCASSPDRFNSPLHFGNGTRLTVT.

The CDR3 DNA follows: TGTGCCAGCAGTGGGACTAGCGGAGGGTACAATGAGCAGTTCTTC. Encoded protein: CASSGTSGGYNEQFF. V and J are TRBV2 and TRBJ2-1; 10 bases map to TRBD2. The germline gives CDR1 SNHLY, CDR2 FYNNEI. The CDR3 runs to 15 residues. Trimming took 4 bases from V and 4 from J; bases not matched to a gene: 4. The full variable domain, with the rest looked up from reference TRBV2 and TRBJ2-1, is EPEVTQTPSHQVTQMGQEVILRCVPISNHLYFYWYRQILGQKVEFLVSFYNNEISEKSEIFDDQFSVERPDGSNFTLKIRSTKLEDSAMYFCASSGTSGGYNEQFFGPGTRLTVL.

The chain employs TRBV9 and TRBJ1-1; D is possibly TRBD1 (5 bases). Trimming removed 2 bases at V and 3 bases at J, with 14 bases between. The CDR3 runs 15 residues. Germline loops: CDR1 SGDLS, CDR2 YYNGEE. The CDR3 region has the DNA TGTGCCAGCAGCGTTTGGTGGGGCCCGGACACTGAAGCTTTCTTT. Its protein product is CASSVWWGPDTEAFF. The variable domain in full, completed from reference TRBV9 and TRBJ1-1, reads DSGVTQTPKHLITATGQRVTLRCSPRSGDLSVYWYQQSLDQGLQFLIQYYNGEERAKGNILERFSAQQFPDLHSELNLSSLELGDSALYFCASSVWWGPDTEAFFGQGTRLTVV.

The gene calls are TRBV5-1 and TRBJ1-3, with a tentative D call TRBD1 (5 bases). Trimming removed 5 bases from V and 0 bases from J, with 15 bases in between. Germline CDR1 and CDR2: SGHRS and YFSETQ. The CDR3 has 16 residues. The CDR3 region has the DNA TGCGCCAGCAGTGGGGGAGACACATACTCTGGAAACACCATATATTTT. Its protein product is CASSGGDTYSGNTIYF.

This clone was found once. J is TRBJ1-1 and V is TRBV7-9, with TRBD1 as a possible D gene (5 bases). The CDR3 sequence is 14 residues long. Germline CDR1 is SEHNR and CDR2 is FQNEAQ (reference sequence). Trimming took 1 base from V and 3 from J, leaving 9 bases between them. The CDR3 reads CASSLVGGDTEAFF. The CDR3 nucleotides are TGTGCCAGCAGCTTAGTTGGGGGGGACACTGAAGCTTTCTTT.

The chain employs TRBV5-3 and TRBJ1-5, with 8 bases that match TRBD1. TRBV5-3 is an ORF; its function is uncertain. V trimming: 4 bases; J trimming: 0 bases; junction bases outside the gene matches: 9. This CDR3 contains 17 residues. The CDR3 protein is CARSLGQELYSNQPQHF. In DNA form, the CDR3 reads TGTGCCAGAAGCCTGGGACAGGAACTTTATAGCAATCAGCCCCAGCATTTT.

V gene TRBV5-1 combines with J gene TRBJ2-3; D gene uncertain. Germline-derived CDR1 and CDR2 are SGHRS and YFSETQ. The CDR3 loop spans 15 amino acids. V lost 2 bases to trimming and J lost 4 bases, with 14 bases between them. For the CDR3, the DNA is TGCGCCAGCAGCTTACGCAGCAATCGCGCAGATACGCAGTATTTT. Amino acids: CASSLRSNRADTQYF.

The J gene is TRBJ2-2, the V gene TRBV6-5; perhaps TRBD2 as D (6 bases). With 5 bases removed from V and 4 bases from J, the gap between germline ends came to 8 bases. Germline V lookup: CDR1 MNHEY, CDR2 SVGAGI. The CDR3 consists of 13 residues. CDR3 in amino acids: CASSEAGTGELFF. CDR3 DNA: TGTGCCAGCAGTGAAGCGGGCACCGGGGAGCTGTTTTTT.

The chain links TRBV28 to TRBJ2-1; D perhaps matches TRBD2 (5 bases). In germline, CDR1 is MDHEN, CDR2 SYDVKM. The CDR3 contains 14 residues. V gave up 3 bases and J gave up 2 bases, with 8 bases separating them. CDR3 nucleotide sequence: TGTGCCAGCAGTTTGAGGGAGACCTACAATGAGCAGTTCTTC. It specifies CASSLRETYNEQFF.

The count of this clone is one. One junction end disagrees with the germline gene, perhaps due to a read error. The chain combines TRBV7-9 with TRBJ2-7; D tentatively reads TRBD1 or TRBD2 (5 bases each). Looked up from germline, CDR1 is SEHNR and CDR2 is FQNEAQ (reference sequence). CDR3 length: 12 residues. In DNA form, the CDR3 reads TGTGCCAGCAGCTTAGGGGGGTACGCGCAGTACTTC. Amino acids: CASSLGGYAQYF.

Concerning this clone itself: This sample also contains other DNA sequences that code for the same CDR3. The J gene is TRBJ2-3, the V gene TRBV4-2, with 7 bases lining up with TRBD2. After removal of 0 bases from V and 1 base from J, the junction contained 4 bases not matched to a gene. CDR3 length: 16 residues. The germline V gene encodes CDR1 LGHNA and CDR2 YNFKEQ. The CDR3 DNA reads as TGTGCCAGCAGCCAAGATCTGGCGGGGGGCACAGATACGCAGTATTTT. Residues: CASSQDLAGGTDTQYF.

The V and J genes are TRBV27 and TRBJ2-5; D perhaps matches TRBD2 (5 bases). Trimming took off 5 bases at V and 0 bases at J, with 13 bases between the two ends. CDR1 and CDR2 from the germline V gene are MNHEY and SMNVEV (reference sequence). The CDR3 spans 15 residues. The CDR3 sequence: CASSPLRGNQETQYF. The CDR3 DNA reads TGTGCCAGCAGTCCCCTTCGGGGTAACCAAGAGACCCAGTACTTC.

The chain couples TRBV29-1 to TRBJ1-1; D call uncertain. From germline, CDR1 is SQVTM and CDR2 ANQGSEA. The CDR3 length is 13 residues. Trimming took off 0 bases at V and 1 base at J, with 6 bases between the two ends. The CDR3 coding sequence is TGCAGCGTTGAAGAAGTGGCGAACACTGAAGCTTTCTTT. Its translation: CSVEEVANTEAFF.

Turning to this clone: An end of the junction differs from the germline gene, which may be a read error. The CDR3 sequence is CASSLSGASNQPQHF. The CDR3, as DNA: TGTGCCAGCAGTCTATCGGGGGCCAGCAATCAGCCCCAGCATTTT. V usage is TRBV27 and J usage is TRBJ1-5, with D possibly matching TRBD1 (6 bases). Germline V gives CDR1 MNHEY, CDR2 SMNVEV (reference sequence). The CDR3 covers 15 residues.

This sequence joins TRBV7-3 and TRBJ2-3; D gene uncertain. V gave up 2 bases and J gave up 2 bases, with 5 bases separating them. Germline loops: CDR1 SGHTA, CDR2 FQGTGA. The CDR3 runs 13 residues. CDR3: CASSLVLTDTQYF. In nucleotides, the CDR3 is TGTGCCAGCAGCTTAGTTCTCACAGATACGCAGTATTTT.

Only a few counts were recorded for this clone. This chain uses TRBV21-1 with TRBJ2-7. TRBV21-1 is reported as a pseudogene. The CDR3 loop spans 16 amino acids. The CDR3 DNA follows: TGTGCCAGCAGGCTGCTGCTGCTACACGTGTTAGACGAGCAGTACTTC. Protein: CASRLLLLHVLDEQYF.

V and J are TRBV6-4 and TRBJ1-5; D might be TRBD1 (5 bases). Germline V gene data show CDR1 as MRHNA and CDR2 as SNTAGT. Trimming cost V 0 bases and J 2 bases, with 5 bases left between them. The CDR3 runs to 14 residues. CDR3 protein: CASSDSGGNQPQHF. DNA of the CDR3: TGTGCCAGCAGTGACTCAGGGGGCAATCAGCCCCAGCATTTT.

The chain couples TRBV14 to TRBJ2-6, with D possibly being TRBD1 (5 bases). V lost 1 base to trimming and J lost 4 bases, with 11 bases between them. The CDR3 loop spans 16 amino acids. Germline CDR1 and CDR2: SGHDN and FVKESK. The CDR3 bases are TGTGCCAGCAGCCAAGCCGCAGGGCCAGGGGCCAACGTCCTGACTTTC. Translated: CASSQAAGPGANVLTF.

DNA for the CDR3: TGTGCCACCGCCGATATAGGGGACAATCAGCCCCAGCATTTT. Its protein product is CATADIGDNQPQHF. The J gene is TRBJ1-5, the V gene TRBV15; the D gene is possibly TRBD1 (5 bases). CDR1 LNHNV and CDR2 YYDKDF come from the germline V gene (reference sequence). Trimming removed 8 bases from V and 3 bases from J, with 14 bases in between. This CDR3 contains 14 residues.

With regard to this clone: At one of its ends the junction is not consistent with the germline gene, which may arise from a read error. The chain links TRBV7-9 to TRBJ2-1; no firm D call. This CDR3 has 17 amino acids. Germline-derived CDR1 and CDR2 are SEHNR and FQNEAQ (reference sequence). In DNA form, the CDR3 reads TGTGCCAGCAGCTTAGCGCAGTTGGGTACCCGATACAATGAGCGGTTCTTC. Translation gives CASSLAQLGTRYNERFF. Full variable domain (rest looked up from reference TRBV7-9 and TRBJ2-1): DTGVSQNPRHKITKRGQNVTFRCDPISEHNRLYWYRQTLGQGPEFLTYFQNEAQLEKSRLLSDRFSAERPKGSFSTLEIQRTEQGDSAMYLCASSLAQLGTRYNERFFGPGTRLTVL.

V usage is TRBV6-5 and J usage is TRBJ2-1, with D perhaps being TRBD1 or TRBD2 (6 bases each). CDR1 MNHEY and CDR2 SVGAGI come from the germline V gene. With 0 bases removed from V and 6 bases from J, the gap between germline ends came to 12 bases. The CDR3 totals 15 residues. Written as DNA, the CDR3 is TGTGCCAGCAGTTACTCGAAAGGGGGGAGCAATGAGCAGTTCTTC. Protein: CASSYSKGGSNEQFF.

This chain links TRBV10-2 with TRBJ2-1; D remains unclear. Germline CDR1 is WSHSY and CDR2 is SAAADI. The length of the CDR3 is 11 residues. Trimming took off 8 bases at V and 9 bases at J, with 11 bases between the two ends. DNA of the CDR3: TGCGCCAGCGGAGTTGGGTTTGAGCAGTTCTTC. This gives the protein CASGVGFEQFF.

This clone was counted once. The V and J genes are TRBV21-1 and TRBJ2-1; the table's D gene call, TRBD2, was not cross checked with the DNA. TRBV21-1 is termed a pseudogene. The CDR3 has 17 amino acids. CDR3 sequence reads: CASRVDLAHHSDNEQFF. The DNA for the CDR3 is TGTGCCAGCAGAGTCGATCTAGCACACCATTCCGACAATGAGCAGTTCTTC.

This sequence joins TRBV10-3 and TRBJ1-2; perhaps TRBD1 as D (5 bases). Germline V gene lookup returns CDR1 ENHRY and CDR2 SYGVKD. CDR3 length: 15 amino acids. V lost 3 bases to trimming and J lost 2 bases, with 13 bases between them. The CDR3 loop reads CAISDPLTANYGYTF. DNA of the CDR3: TGTGCCATCAGTGATCCCCTGACAGCCAACTATGGCTACACCTTC.